Detailed here is one T cell receptor (beta chain). This sample was included in a study of T cell changes during pregnancy in multiple sclerosis. Using immunoSEQ multiplex PCR, the repertoire was profiled, and TCRdb retains in-frame clones only, with some absent. The profile shows approximately 44,000 clones, around 93% of them singletons. The receptor comes from a female donor with multiple sclerosis, enrolled in a pregnancy study. The source was CD4+ T cells from peripheral blood mononuclear cells, collected in the third trimester of pregnancy.

CDR3 protein: CASSEVTGSYEQYF. In nucleotides, the CDR3 is TGTGCCAGCAGTGAAGTGACAGGCTCCTACGAGCAGTACTTC. The chain links TRBV6-1 to TRBJ2-7; perhaps TRBD1 as D (6 bases). This CDR3 comprises 14 residues. From germline, CDR1 is MNHNS and CDR2 SASEGT. Trimming stripped 1 base from V and 0 bases from J, with 7 bases between.